One and the same sample provided the 19 T cell receptor beta chains below, sequenced in a study of Ad26.COV2.S vaccination and SARS-CoV-2 variants. Treatment described: approximately 18 received Ad26.COV2.S at low or high dose, single or two shots; roughly five received placebo; per-sample allocation not given. Samples analyzed were those drawn on day 63 after the first vaccine or placebo injection. Assay used: immunoSEQ multiplex PCR; TCRdb lists only in-frame clones, some missing. The table records 360,000 or so clones, roughly 84% of them present only once. Here the sequenced sample was peripheral blood, taken in a trial of Ad26.COV2.S vaccine versus placebo. Source of these receptors: a person between 18 and 59 years old who received the Ad26.COV2.S COVID-19 vaccine or a placebo.

The chain uses TRBV7-2 and TRBJ1-2; 9 nucleotides match TRBD1. Losses at the gene ends were 1 base for V and 2 bases for J; bases not matched to a gene: 2. Germline CDR1 is SGHTA and CDR2 is FQGNSA. This CDR3 contains 15 residues. CDR3 residues: CASSLVQGANYGYTF. Written as DNA, the CDR3 is TGTGCCAGCAGCTTAGTACAGGGGGCCAACTATGGCTACACCTTC.

There are a few counts of this clone. This chain's CDR3 is CATSRVGGSGANVLTF. In DNA form, the CDR3 reads TGTGCCACCAGCAGAGTCGGAGGGTCTGGGGCCAACGTCCTGACTTTC. The chain couples TRBV15 to TRBJ2-6; a weak D match, TRBD2 (6 bases). CDR1 LNHNV and CDR2 YYDKDF come from the germline V gene (reference sequence). The CDR3 contains 16 residues. Between the trimmed V and J ends, which lost 1 base and 1 base, there was a span of 8 bases.

This chain links TRBV7-2 with TRBJ1-1; possible D gene TRBD1, 6 bases. This CDR3 has 14 amino acids. CDR1 SGHTA and CDR2 FQGNSA come from the germline V gene. Deletions cut 5 bases from V and 6 bases from J, with 16 bases between. CDR3 in amino acids: CASSKGTGRAEAFF. In DNA, the CDR3 is TGTGCCAGCAGCAAGGGTACAGGGAGGGCTGAAGCTTTCTTT.

The chain is built from TRBV19 and TRBJ2-7; D is possibly TRBD1 (6 bases). Germline V gene lookup returns CDR1 LNHDA and CDR2 SQIVND (reference sequence). The CDR3 runs to 13 residues. V shed 5 bases and J shed 4 bases, with 12 bases lying between them. The CDR3 bases are TGTGCCAGTAGTTGGGGGCGCCAGTACGAGCAGTACTTC. It is translated as CASSWGRQYEQYF.

The rearrangement links TRBV4-1 to TRBJ2-7; a possible D gene is TRBD1 (6 bases). This CDR3 is 14 amino acids long. Germline CDR1 reads MGHRA; CDR2 reads YSYEKL. The ends were cut back, 5 bases at V and 5 bases at J, with 16 bases in the middle. The CDR3 nucleotides are TGCGCCAGCAGCTCTTTCGGGACATCAAACGAGCAGTACTTC. Its protein is CASSSFGTSNEQYF.

The chain employs TRBV4-1 and TRBJ1-2; no firm D call. Germline-derived CDR1 and CDR2 are MGHRA and YSYEKL. Trimming took 4 bases from V and 2 from J, leaving 11 bases between them. The CDR3 loop spans 14 amino acids. The CDR3 sequence: CASSLTPRNYGYTF. CDR3 nucleotide sequence: TGCGCCAGCAGCCTCACCCCCAGGAACTATGGCTACACCTTC.

The rearrangement uses TRBV7-9 and TRBJ2-1; D might be TRBD2 (5 bases). This CDR3 spans 13 amino acids. V lost 5 bases to trimming and J lost 8 bases, with 13 bases between them. Germline lookup yields CDR1 SEHNR and CDR2 FQNEAQ (reference sequence). CDR3 loop: CASSPGMSDEQFF. The DNA for the CDR3 is TGTGCCAGCAGCCCGGGGATGTCGGATGAGCAGTTCTTC.

The J gene is TRBJ2-1, the V gene TRBV18, with 12 bases aligning to TRBD1. Germline V CDR1 and CDR2: KGHSH, LQKENI. Trimming at V came to 0 bases and at J to 7 bases, leaving 4 bases not matched to a gene. The CDR3 runs 16 residues. The CDR3 loop is CASSPPGTGGRNEQFF. CDR3 sequence (DNA): TGTGCCAGCTCACCACCGGGGACAGGGGGCAGGAATGAGCAGTTCTTC.

The sample holds one count of this clone. This sequence joins TRBV2 and TRBJ1-1, with 8 bases lining up with TRBD1. V lost 5 bases, J lost 0 bases, and 11 bases stayed unmatched. Germline CDR1 SNHLY, CDR2 FYNNEI. The length of the CDR3 is 17 residues. The CDR3: CASSNNRGFSMNTEAFF. The CDR3 DNA follows: TGTGCCAGCAGTAACAACAGGGGGTTCAGCATGAACACTGAAGCTTTCTTT.

CDR3 region: CASTPGRLMGTEAFF. In nucleotides, the CDR3 is TGTGCCAGCACGCCGGGGAGACTTATGGGCACTGAAGCTTTCTTT. The chain has TRBV5-4 and TRBJ1-1; unclear D gene. Germline CDR1 SGHNT, CDR2 YYREEE (reference sequence). The CDR3 has 15 residues. V lost 6 bases to trimming and J lost 4 bases, with 19 bases between them.

The J gene is TRBJ1-5, the V gene TRBV12-3 or TRBV12-4; possible D gene TRBD1, 6 bases. The CDR3 extends over 13 amino acids. Trimming removed 3 bases at V and 6 bases at J, with 9 bases between. CDR3 DNA sequence: TGTGCCAGCAGTTTGGGGGCGTCTCAGCCCCAGCATTTT. Translating gives CASSLGASQPQHF.

The chain employs TRBV4-1 and TRBJ2-3, with 9 bases fitting TRBD2. Germline trimming cut 2 bases from V and 4 bases from J; bases unmatched to any gene: 10. Germline V CDR1 and CDR2: MGHRA, YSYEKL. This CDR3 region has 17 residues. This CDR3 reads CASSQTPLAGGADTQYF. CDR3 coding DNA: TGCGCCAGCAGCCAAACGCCCTTGGCGGGGGGGGCAGATACGCAGTATTTT.

This chain joins TRBV7-9 and TRBJ1-5; TRBD1 is a possible D gene (5 bases). This CDR3 region has 16 residues. Germline V gene data show CDR1 as SEHNR and CDR2 as FQNEAQ (reference sequence). The V end was cut by 5 bases, the J end by 6 bases, with 20 bases between. For the CDR3, the DNA is TGTGCCAGCAGCCCCTTAATTGGAGGGGTGGTTCAGCCCCAGCATTTT. Translation gives CASSPLIGGVVQPQHF.

V and J are TRBV13 and TRBJ1-3, with D perhaps TRBD1 (5 bases). The CDR3 covers 14 residues. In germline, CDR1 is PRHDT, CDR2 FYEKMQ (reference sequence). V was pared by 5 bases and J by 0 bases, with 8 bases between. The CDR3 here is CASSQGNSGNTIYF. In DNA, the CDR3 is TGTGCCAGCAGCCAGGGAAACTCTGGAAACACCATATATTTT.

The V call is TRBV2, the J call TRBJ1-5; D is unresolved. Deletions cut 0 bases from V and 0 bases from J, with 9 bases between. This CDR3 is 16 amino acids long. CDR1 is SNHLY, CDR2 FYNNEI, per germline. CDR3 amino acids: CASSEAVLDSNQPQHF. The CDR3 DNA reads as TGTGCCAGCAGTGAAGCGGTTTTGGATAGCAATCAGCCCCAGCATTTT.

As regards this clone: The same CDR3 can be traced to other DNA sequences in this sample. V usage is TRBV4-3 and J usage is TRBJ1-3, with 8 bases fitting TRBD1. CDR1 LGHNA and CDR2 YSLEER come from the germline V gene. The V gene end was trimmed by 5 bases and the J gene end by 2 bases; junction bases not matched to a gene: 5. The length of the CDR3 is 15 residues. CDR3 DNA sequence: TGCGCCAGCAGCGACAGGGGAGGGACTGGAAACACCATATATTTT. Translating gives CASSDRGGTGNTIYF.

The gene calls are TRBV4-1 and TRBJ2-7; unclear D gene. The V gene's germline CDR1 is MGHRA and CDR2 YSYEKL. Trimming stripped 6 bases from V and 1 base from J, with 10 bases between. The CDR3 contains 13 residues. This CDR3 is CASSPQISYEQYF. CDR3 coding DNA: TGCGCCAGCAGTCCCCAGATTTCCTACGAGCAGTACTTC.

The rearrangement links TRBV5-1 to TRBJ2-7, with no clear D. This CDR3 spans 13 amino acids. Germline loops: CDR1 SGHRS, CDR2 YFSETQ. Between the trimmed V and J ends, which lost 4 bases and 0 bases, there was a span of 8 bases. The CDR3 DNA is TGCGCCAGCAGCCCCGGCATCTCCTACGAGCAGTACTTC. It codes for CASSPGISYEQYF. The full variable domain, completed using reference TRBV5-1 and TRBJ2-7, is KAGVTQTPRYLIKTRGQQVTLSCSPISGHRSVSWYQQTPGQGLQFLFEYFSETQRNKGNFPGRFSGRQFSNSRSEMNVSTLELGDSALYLCASSPGISYEQYFGPGTRLTVT.

The chain is built from TRBV5-1 and TRBJ1-1, with D possibly being TRBD1 (5 bases). Trimming took 4 bases from V and 1 from J, leaving 11 bases between them. This CDR3 has 14 residues. Per the germline V gene, CDR1 is SGHRS and CDR2 is YFSETQ. CDR3 sequence (DNA): TGCGCCAGCAGCACGGGACGAAGGAACACTGAAGCTTTCTTT. It specifies CASSTGRRNTEAFF.